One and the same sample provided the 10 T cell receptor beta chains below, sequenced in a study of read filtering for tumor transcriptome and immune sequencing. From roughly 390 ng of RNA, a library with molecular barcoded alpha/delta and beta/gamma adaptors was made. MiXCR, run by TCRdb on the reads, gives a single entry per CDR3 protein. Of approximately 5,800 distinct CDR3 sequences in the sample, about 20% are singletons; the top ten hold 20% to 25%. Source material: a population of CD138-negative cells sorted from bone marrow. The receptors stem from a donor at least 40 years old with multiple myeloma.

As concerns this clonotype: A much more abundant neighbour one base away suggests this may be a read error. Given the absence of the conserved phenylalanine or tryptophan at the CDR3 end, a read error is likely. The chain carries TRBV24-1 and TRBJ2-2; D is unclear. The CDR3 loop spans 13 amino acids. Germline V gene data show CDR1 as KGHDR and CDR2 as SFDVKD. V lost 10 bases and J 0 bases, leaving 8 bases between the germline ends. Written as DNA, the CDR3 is TGTGCCACGGGCGGAACGAACACCGGGGAGCTGTTTCTT. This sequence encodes CATGGTNTGELFL.

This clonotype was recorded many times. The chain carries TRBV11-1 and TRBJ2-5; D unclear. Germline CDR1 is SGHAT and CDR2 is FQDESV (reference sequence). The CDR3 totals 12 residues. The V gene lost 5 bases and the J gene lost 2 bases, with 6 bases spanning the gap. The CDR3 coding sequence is TGTGCCAGCAGCCCCATTCAAGAGACCCAGTACTTC. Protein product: CASSPIQETQYF.

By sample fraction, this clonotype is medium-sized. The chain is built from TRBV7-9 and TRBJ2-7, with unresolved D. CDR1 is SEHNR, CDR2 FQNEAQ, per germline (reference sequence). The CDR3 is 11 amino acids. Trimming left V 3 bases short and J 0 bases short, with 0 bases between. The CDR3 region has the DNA TGTGCCAGCAGCTTCTCCTACGAGCAGTACTTC. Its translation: CASSFSYEQYF.

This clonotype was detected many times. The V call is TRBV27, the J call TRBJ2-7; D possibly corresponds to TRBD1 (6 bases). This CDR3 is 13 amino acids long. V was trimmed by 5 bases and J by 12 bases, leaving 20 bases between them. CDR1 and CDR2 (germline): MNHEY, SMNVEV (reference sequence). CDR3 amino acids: CASSLPTGPPGYF. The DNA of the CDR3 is TGTGCCAGCAGTCTACCAACAGGGCCCCCGGGGTACTTC.

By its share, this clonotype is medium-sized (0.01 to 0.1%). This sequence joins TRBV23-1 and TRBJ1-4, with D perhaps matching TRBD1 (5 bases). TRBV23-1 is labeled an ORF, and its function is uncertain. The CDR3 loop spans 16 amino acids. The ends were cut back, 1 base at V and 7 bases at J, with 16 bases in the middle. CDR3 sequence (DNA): TGCGCCAGCAGTCAATTCGTCCGGGACTGGGGTGAAAAACTGTTTTTT. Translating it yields CASSQFVRDWGEKLFF.

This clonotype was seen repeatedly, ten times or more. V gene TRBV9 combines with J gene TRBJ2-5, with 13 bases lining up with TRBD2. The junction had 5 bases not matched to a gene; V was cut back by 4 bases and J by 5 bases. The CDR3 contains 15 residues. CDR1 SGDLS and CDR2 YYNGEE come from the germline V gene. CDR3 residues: CASSSGTSGTETQYF. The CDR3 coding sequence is TGTGCCAGCAGCTCCGGGACTAGCGGGACTGAGACCCAGTACTTC. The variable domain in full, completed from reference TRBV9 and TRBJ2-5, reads DSGVTQTPKHLITATGQRVTLRCSPRSGDLSVYWYQQSLDQGLQFLIQYYNGEERAKGNILERFSAQQFPDLHSELNLSSLELGDSALYFCASSSGTSGTETQYFGPGTRLLVL.

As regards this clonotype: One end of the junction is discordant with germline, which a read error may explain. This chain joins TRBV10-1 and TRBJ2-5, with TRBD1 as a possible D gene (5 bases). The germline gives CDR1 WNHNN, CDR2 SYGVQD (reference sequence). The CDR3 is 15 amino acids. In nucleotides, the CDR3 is TGCGCCTGCAGAGAGAACAGGAGCTTACAAGAGACCCAGTACTTC. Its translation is CACRENRSLQETQYF.

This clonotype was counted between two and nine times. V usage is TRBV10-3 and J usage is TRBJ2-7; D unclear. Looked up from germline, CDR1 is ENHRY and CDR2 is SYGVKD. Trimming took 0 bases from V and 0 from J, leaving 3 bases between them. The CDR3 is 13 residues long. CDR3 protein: CAISESSSYEQYF. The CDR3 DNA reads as TGTGCCATCAGTGAGTCTAGCTCCTACGAGCAGTACTTC.

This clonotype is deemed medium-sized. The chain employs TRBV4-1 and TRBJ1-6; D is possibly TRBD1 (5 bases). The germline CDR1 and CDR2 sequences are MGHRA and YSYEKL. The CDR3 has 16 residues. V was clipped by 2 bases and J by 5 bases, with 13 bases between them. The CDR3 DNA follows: TGCGCCAGCAGCCAAATGGGGCGGACCAATAATTCACCCCTCCACTTT. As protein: CASSQMGRTNNSPLHF.

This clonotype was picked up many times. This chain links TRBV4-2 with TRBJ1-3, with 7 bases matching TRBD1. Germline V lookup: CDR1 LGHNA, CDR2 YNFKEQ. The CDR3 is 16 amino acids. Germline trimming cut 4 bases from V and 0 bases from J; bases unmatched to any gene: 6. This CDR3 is CASSPRQGTSGNTIYF. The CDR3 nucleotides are TGTGCCAGCAGCCCCCGACAGGGCACCTCTGGAAACACCATATATTTT.